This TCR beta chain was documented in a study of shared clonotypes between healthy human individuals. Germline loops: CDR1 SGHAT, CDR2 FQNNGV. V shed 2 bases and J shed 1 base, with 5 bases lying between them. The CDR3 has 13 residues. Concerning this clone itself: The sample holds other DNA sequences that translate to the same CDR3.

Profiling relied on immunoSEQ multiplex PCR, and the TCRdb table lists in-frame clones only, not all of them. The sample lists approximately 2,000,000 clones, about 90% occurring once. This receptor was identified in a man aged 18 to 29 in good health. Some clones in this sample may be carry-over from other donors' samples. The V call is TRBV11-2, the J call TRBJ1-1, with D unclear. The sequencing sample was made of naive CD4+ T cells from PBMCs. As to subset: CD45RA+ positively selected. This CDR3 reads CASSLSGNTEAFF. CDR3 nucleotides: TGTGCCAGCAGCTTATCCGGGAACACTGAAGCTTTCTTT.